Included here is one T cell receptor (beta chain) sequence, with context. Its antigen is as yet unknown. This sample was included in a study of OX40 agonist ivuxolimab in advanced cancers. At the level of the study: Ivuxolimab, an agonistic anti-OX40 (CD134) antibody, was given to patients. Those treated in dose escalation had hepatocellular carcinoma, melanoma, renal cell cancer or head and neck cancer. A mean age of roughly 60 years, range 23 to 79, was recorded, and 82.7% were male.

General study findings and limits: Among some nonresponders, normalized T-cell clonal expansion was also low.

The germline V gene encodes CDR1 SGHNT and CDR2 YYREEE (reference sequence). This CDR3 comprises 15 residues. The V and J ends lost 4 bases and 6 bases respectively, with 20 bases between them. Sequenced by immunoSEQ multiplex PCR; TCRdb stores in-frame clones only, minus some. Here the sample spans roughly 56,000 clones, more than 75% being singletons. Sample: CD4+ or CD8+ T cells sorted from blood, taken in a trial of the OX40 agonist ivuxolimab. This clonotype originated in an adult with an advanced solid tumor such as melanoma, head and neck, liver or kidney cancer. V and J are TRBV5-4 and TRBJ2-7; tentatively, D is TRBD2 (6 bases). This CDR3 is CASSPAGGATSEQYF. Written as DNA, the CDR3 is TGTGCCAGCAGCCCAGCAGGAGGGGCGACGAGCGAGCAGTACTTC.